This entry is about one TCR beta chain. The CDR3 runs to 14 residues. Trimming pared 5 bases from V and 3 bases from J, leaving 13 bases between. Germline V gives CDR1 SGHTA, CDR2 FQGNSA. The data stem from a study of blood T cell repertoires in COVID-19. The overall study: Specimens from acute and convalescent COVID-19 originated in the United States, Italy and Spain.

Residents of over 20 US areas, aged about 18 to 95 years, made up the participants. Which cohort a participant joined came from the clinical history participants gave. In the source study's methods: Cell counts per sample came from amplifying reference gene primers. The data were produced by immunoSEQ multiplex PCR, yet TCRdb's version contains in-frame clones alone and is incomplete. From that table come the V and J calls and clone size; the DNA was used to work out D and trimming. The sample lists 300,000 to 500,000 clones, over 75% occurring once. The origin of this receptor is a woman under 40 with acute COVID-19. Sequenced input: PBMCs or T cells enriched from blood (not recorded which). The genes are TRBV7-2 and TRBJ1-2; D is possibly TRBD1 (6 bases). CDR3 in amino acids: CASSIRGFDYGYTF. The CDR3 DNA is TGTGCCAGCAGCATCAGGGGATTCGACTATGGCTACACCTTC.